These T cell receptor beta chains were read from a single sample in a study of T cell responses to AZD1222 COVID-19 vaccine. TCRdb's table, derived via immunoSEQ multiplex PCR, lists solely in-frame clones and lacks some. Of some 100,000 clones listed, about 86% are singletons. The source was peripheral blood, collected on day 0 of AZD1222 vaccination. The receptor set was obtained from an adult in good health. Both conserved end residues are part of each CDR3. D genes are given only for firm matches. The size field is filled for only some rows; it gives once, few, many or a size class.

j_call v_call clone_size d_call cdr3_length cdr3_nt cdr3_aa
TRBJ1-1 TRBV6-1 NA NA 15 TGTGCCAGCACTCTGGGGCGGGGAAAGAACACTGAAGCTTTCTTT CASTLGRGKNTEAFF
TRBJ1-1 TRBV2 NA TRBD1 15 TGTGCCAGCAGAGGGACAGGGGGCGCCCATCCGGGGGCTTTCTTT CASRGTGGAHPGAFF
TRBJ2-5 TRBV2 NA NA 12 TGTGCCAGCAGTGAAGCGAGGGAGACCCAGTACTTC CASSEARETQYF
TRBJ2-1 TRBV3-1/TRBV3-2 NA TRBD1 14 TGTGCCAGCCGCAGCGGGACAGGGCTCAATGAGCAGTTCTTC CASRSGTGLNEQFF
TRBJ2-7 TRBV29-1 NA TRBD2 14 TGCAGCGTGGCCGGGACTAGCGGGACATCCGAGCAGTACTTC CSVAGTSGTSEQYF
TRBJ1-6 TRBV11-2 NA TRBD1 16 TGTGCCAGCAGCCCACGGGACAGGGGTTCAGGATCACCCCTCCACTTT CASSPRDRGSGSPLHF
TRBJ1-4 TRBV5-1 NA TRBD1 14 TGCGCCAGCAGCTTGGACAGGGGAGGCGAAAAACTGTTTTTT CASSLDRGGEKLFF
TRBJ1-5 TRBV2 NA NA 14 TGTGCCAGCAGTGTAGGGGGAAGCAATCAGCCCCAGCATTTT CASSVGGSNQPQHF
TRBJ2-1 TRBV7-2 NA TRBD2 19 TGTGCCAGCAGCCTAACCCCGGTTCATACTAGCGGTTCTTACAATGAGCAGTTCTTC CASSLTPVHTSGSYNEQFF
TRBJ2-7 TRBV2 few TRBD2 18 TGTGCCAGCAGTGAAGGAGCTGGGACTAGCAACCTTCCCTACGAGCAGTACTTC CASSEGAGTSNLPYEQYF
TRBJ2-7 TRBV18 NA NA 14 TGTGCCAGCTCTACCGGAGGGACAGATTACGAGCAGTACTTC CASSTGGTDYEQYF
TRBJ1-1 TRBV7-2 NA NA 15 TGTGCCAGCAGCTTAGAGGGGGGGCTAAGCACTGAAGCTTTCTTT CASSLEGGLSTEAFF
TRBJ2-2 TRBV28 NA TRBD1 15 TGTGCCAGCAATCAGGGGGCCTCGAACACCGGGGAGCTGTTTTTT CASNQGASNTGELFF
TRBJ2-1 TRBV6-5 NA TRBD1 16 TGTGCCAGCAGTTACTATGGGACAGGTCGGGGAAATGAGCAGTTCTTC CASSYYGTGRGNEQFF
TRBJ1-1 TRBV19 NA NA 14 TGTGCCAGTAGTATCGGGAAGGGGAACACTGAAGCTTTCTTT CASSIGKGNTEAFF
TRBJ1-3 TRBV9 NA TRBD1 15 TGTGCCAGCAGCGTCTTGGGACAGTCTGGAAACACCATATATTTT CASSVLGQSGNTIYF
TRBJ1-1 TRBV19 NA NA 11 TGTGCCACGGAGGGGCAGGCGGGAGCTTTCTTT CATEGQAGAFF
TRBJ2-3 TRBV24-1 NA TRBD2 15 TGTGCCACCAGTGTGACTAGCGGGAGTCCTGATACGCAGTATTTT CATSVTSGSPDTQYF
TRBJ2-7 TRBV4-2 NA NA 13 TGTGCCAGCAGCCGCGGGACCGGGGACGAGCAGTACTTC CASSRGTGDEQYF
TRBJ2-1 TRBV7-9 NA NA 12 TGTGCCGGATTTACCGACGGAGGTGAGCAGTTCTTC CAGFTDGGEQFF
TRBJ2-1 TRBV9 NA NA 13 TGTGCCAGCAGCGTAGAGGAGCGGACGGAGCAGTTCTTC CASSVEERTEQFF
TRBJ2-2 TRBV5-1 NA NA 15 TGCGCCAGCAGCGCGGGACAGACCGCCGCCGGGGAGCTGTTTTTT CASSAGQTAAGELFF
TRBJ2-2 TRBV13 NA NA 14 TGTGCCAGCAGCTTAGGCCGAGAGACCGGGGAGCTGTTTTTT CASSLGRETGELFF
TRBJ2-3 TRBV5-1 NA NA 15 TGCGCCAGCAGCTTGATGTGGGGCAGCACAGATACGCAGTATTTT CASSLMWGSTDTQYF
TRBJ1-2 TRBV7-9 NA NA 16 TGTGCCAGCAGCCCGGGAGGTGGAGGGACGAACTATGGCTACACCTTC CASSPGGGGTNYGYTF
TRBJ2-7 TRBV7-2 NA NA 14 TGTGCCAGCAGCTTAACCCGGGGGACCTACGAGCAGTACTTC CASSLTRGTYEQYF
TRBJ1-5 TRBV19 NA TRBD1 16 TGTGCCAGTAGTATAGAGGGACAGTCATACAATCAGCCCCAGCATTTT CASSIEGQSYNQPQHF
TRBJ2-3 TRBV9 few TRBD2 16 TGTGCCAGCAGCCCAAAGACTAGCACTCGGGCAGATACGCAGTATTTT CASSPKTSTRADTQYF
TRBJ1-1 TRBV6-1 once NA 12 TGTGCCAGCAGTGACAGGATCACTGAAGCTTTCTTT CASSDRITEAFF
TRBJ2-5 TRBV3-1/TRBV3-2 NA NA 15 TGTGCCAGCAGCTTCCGACAGAAGGGGTTCGAGACCCAGTACTTC CASSFRQKGFETQYF
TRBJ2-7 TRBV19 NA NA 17 TGTGCCAGTATGGGTGTCGGGAGAGCAGATGGGCCCTACGAGCAGTACTTC CASMGVGRADGPYEQYF
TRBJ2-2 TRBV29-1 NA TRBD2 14 TGCAGCGTCAGACTAGCGGCGAACACCGGGGAGCTGTTTTTT CSVRLAANTGELFF
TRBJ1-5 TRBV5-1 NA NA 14 TGCGCCAGCAGCTTGCAGGGTGGCAATCAGCCCCAGCATTTT CASSLQGGNQPQHF